This paragraph reports one TCR beta chain. Allocation to cohorts depended on clinical history reported by the participants. Either two negative PCRs, clearance, or symptom resolution qualified Cohort 3 donors as recovered. The data are from a study of blood T cell repertoires in COVID-19. On the study more broadly: The United States, Italy and Spain provided the acute and convalescent COVID-19 samples.

Method: immunoSEQ multiplex PCR; TCRdb's copy keeps in-frame clones and lacks some. The sample comprises roughly 250,000 clones, 75% to 90% of which are singletons, and approximately 2% rests with the top ten. V was trimmed by 0 bases and J by 7 bases, leaving 14 bases between them. The length of the CDR3 is 15 residues. Germline CDR1 SGDLS, CDR2 YYNGEE. Sequenced material: PBMCs or T cells enriched from blood (not recorded which). The sequence was collected from a woman between 45 and 65 years old who had recovered from COVID-19. V usage is TRBV9 and J usage is TRBJ1-5; D is perhaps TRBD1 (5 bases). The CDR3 loop reads CASSVGVAGNQPQHF. Here the CDR3 DNA reads TGTGCCAGCAGCGTAGGGGTAGCAGGGAACCAGCCCCAGCATTTT.